This TCR beta chain was sequenced during a study of CD8+ T cells in alopecia areata. Study summary: It was oral tofacitinib, at 5 to 10 mg twice daily, that treated patients received.

Study findings and constraints: Sequenced scalp T cells also include alphabeta T cells resident in normal skin.

Sampling of alopecia areata patients yielded lesional scalp punch biopsies as well as peripheral blood. As regards this clone: Its antigen remains unidentified.

RNA, once extracted, was reverse transcribed into cDNA for use as the sequencing template. Using immunoSEQ multiplex PCR, the repertoire was profiled, and TCRdb retains in-frame clones only, with some absent. The data contain 200,000 to 250,000 clones, about three fifths of them singletons. Germline CDR1 and CDR2: MNHEY and SMNVEV (reference sequence). Trimming removed 5 bases from V and 4 bases from J, with 24 bases in between. The CDR3 has 17 amino acids. The TCR originated in a human donor with alopecia areata. Sample: CD4+ T cells sorted from blood, taken at week 0. The V gene is TRBV27, the J gene TRBJ2-7, with a tentative D call TRBD1 (6 bases). The CDR3 coding sequence is TGTGCCAGCAGTGCGGCCAGGGGTGTCGAGGTGGTTTACGAGCAGTACTTC. As protein: CASSAARGVEVVYEQYF.